This T cell receptor beta chain appears in the sequencing data of a study of molecular identifiers for immune sequencing clone quantification. TCRdb reprocessed the PCR reads via MiXCR and lists one record per CDR3 protein. The sample holds about 640,000 distinct CDR3 sequences, 15% to 20% seen once. The germline V and J ends were trimmed by 1 base and 7 bases, with 4 bases remaining between them. Germline CDR1 is LNHDA and CDR2 is SQIVND (reference sequence). The length of the CDR3 is 11 residues. This clonotype was recorded at least ten times. What it binds is not known. Study findings and constraints: Clones above 20 RNA copies held over 97% of effector molecules, under 1% in naive cells.

This rearrangement joins TRBV19 to TRBJ1-1; D is uncertain. The receptor was derived from a human donor in good health. Some libraries in this study had Jurkat cell RNA spiked in. The sample taken for sequencing was naive CD8+ T cells from blood, with Jurkat cell RNA spiked in. Described subset: FACS-sorted CD8+CD4-CCR7+CD45RA+ naive T cells. CDR3 coding DNA: TGTGCCAGTAGTATAGGCGATGAAGCTTTCTTT. Protein sequence: CASSIGDEAFF.